Below, one T cell receptor beta chain is given with its context. This specimen belongs to a study of blood T cell repertoires in COVID-19. Authors' analysis steps: Reference gene primer amplification yielded estimated nucleated cell counts. Profiling relied on immunoSEQ multiplex PCR, and the TCRdb table lists in-frame clones only, not all of them. The D gene and trimming were derived from the DNA, and the V and J assignments and clone size from that table. In the table there are around 300,000 clones, around 90% of which are singletons. The germline V and J ends were trimmed by 3 bases and 4 bases, with 12 bases remaining between them. In germline, CDR1 is KGHSH, CDR2 LQKENI. The CDR3 sequence is 14 residues long. In Cohort 3, a recovered donor had either two negative PCRs, clearance, or symptom resolution.

The chain links TRBV18 to TRBJ1-2, with D unresolved. The specimen sequenced was PBMCs or T cells enriched from blood (not recorded which). This clonotype was obtained from a woman aged 45-65 years who had recovered from COVID-19. CDR3 sequence reads: CASSPAMTSYGYTF. CDR3 bases: TGTGCCAGCTCACCGGCTATGACAAGCTATGGCTACACCTTC.